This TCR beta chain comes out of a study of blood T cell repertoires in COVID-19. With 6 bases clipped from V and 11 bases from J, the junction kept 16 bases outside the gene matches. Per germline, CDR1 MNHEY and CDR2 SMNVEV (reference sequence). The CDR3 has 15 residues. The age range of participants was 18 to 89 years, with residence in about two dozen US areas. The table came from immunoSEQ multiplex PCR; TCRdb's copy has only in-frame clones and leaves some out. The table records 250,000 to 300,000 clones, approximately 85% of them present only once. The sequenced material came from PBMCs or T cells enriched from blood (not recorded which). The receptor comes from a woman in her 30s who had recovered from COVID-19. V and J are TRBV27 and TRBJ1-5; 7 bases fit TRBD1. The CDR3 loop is CASRDLTGLAEAQHF. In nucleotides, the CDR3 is TGTGCCAGCAGAGACCTGACAGGGCTCGCGGAAGCCCAGCATTTT.